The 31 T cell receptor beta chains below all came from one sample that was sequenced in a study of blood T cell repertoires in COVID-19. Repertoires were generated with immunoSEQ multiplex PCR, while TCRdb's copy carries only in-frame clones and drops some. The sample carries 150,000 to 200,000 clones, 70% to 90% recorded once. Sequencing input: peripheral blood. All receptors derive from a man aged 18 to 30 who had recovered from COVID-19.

CDR3 sequence (DNA): TGTGCCAGCAGTTTAGACTGGGGGGATGAGCAGTTCTTC. Translation: CASSLDWGDEQFF. The chain is built from TRBV12-3 or TRBV12-4 and TRBJ2-1, with D perhaps matching TRBD2 (6 bases). This CDR3 comprises 13 residues. V dropped 1 base and J dropped 8 bases, with 9 bases sitting between them.

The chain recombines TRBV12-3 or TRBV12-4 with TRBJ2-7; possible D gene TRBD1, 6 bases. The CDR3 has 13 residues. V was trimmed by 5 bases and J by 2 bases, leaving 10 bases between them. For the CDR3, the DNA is TGTGCCAGCAGTCGACAGGCTACCTACGAGCAGTACTTC. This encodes CASSRQATYEQYF.

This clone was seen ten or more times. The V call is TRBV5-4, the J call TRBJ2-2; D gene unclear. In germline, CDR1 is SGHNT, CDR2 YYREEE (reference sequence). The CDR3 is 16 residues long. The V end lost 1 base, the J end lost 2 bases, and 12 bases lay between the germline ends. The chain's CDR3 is CASSLSITANTGELFF. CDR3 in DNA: TGTGCCAGCAGCTTGTCAATCACAGCTAACACCGGGGAGCTGTTTTTT.

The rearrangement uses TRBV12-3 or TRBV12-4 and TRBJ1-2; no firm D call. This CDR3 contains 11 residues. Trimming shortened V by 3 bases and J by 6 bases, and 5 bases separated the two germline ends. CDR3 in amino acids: CASSLADGYTF. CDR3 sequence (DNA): TGTGCCAGCAGTTTGGCTGATGGCTACACCTTC.

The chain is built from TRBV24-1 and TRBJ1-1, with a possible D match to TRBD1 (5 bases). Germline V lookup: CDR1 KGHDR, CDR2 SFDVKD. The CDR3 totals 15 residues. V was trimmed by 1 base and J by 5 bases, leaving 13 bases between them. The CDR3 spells CATSDFGRDRTEAFF. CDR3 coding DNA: TGTGCCACCAGTGATTTCGGCAGGGATAGGACTGAAGCTTTCTTT.

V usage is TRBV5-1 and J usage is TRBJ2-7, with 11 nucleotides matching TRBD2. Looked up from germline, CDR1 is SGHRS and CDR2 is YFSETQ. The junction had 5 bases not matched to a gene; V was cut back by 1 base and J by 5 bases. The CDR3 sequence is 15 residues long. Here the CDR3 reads CASSLIAGGPDEQYF. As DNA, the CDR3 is TGCGCCAGCAGCTTGATAGCGGGAGGGCCCGACGAGCAGTACTTC. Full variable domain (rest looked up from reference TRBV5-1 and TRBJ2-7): KAGVTQTPRYLIKTRGQQVTLSCSPISGHRSVSWYQQTPGQGLQFLFEYFSETQRNKGNFPGRFSGRQFSNSRSEMNVSTLELGDSALYLCASSLIAGGPDEQYFGPGTRLTVT.

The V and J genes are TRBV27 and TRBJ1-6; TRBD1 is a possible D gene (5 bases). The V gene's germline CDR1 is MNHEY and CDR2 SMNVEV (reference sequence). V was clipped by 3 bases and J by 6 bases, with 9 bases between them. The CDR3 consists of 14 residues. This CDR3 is CASSFQGFNSPLHF. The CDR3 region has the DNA TGTGCCAGCAGTTTTCAGGGCTTTAATTCACCCCTCCACTTT.

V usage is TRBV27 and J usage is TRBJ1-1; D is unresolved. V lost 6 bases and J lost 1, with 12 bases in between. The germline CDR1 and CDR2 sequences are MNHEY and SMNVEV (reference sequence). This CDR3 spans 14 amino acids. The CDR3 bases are TGTGCCAGCAGAACCCTCGAGAGGAACACTGAAGCTTTCTTT. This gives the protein CASRTLERNTEAFF.

The CDR3 sequence: CASSLQGSTEAFF. Written as DNA, the CDR3 is TGTGCCAGCAGCCTACAGGGTTCCACTGAAGCTTTCTTT. The gene calls are TRBV2 and TRBJ1-1; tentatively, D is TRBD1 (6 bases). CDR1 is SNHLY, CDR2 FYNNEI, per germline. The CDR3 is made up of 13 amino acids. Trimming took 6 bases from V and 4 from J, leaving 12 bases between them.

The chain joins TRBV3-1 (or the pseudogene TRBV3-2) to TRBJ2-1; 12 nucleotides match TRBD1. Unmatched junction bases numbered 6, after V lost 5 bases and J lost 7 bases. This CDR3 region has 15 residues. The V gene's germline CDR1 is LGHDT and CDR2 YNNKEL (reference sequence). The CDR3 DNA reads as TGTGCCAGCAGCGGGCGGGACAGGGGGCGAAATGAGCAGTTCTTC. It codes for CASSGRDRGRNEQFF.

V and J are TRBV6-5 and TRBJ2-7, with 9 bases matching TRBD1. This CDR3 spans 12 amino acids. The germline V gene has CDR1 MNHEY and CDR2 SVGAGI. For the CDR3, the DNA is TGTGCAATCGGGACAGGGAAGTCCGAGCAGTACTTC. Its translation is CAIGTGKSEQYF.

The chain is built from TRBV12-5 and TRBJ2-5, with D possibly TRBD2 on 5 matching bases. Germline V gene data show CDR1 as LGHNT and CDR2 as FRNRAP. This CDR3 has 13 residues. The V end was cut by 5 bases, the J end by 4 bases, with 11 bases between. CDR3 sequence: CASGLSEIETQYF. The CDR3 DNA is TGTGCTAGTGGTCTTAGCGAAATAGAGACCCAGTACTTC.

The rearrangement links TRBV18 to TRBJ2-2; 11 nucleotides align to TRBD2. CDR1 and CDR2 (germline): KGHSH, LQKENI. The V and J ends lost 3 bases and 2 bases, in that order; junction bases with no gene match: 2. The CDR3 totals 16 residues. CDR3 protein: CASSPLAGGNTGELFF. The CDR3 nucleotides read TGTGCCAGCTCACCCCTAGCGGGAGGAAACACCGGGGAGCTGTTTTTT.

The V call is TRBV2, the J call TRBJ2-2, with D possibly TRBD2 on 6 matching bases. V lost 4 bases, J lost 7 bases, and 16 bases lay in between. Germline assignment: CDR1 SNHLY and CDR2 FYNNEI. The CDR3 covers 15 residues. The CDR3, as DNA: TGTGCCAGCAGTGTTGGGCGACTAGTTTACGGGGAGCTGTTTTTT. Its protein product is CASSVGRLVYGELFF.

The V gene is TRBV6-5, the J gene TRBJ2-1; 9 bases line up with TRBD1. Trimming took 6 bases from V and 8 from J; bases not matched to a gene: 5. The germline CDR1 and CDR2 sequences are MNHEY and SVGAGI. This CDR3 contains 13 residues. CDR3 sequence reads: CASSGQGIYEQFF. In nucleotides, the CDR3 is TGTGCCAGCAGCGGACAGGGGATATATGAGCAGTTCTTC.

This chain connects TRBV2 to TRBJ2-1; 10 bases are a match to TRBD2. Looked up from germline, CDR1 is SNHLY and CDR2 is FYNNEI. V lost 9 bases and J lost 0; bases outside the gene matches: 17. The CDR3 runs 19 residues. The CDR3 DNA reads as TGTGCCAGTTTTCTTTACTCCGGGACTAGCGCGAGCTCCTACAATGAGCAGTTCTTC. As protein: CASFLYSGTSASSYNEQFF.

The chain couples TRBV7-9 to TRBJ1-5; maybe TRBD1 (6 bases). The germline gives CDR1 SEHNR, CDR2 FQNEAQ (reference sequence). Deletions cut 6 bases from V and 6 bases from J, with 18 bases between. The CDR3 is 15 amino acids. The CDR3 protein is CASSKEQGGGQPQHF. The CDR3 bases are TGTGCCAGCAGTAAGGAACAGGGCGGGGGTCAGCCCCAGCATTTT.

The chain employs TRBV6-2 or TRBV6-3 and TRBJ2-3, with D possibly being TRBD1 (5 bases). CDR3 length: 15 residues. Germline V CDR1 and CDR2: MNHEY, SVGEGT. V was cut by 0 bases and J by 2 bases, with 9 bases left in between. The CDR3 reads CASSYSKGNTDTQYF. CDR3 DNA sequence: TGTGCCAGCAGTTACTCGAAGGGGAACACAGATACGCAGTATTTT.

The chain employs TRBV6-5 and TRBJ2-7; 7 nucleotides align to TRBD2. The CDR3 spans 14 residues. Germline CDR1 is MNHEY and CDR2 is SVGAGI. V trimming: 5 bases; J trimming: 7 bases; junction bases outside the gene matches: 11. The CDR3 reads CASSIQRDPGEQYF. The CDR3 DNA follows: TGTGCCAGCAGTATCCAGCGGGACCCGGGGGAGCAGTACTTC.

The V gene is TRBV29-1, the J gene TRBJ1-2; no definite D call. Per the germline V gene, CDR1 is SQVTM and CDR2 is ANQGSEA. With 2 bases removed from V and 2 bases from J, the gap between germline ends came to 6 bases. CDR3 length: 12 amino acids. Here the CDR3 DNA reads TGCAGCGTTGAACCTTCGAACTATGGCTACACCTTC. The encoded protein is CSVEPSNYGYTF.

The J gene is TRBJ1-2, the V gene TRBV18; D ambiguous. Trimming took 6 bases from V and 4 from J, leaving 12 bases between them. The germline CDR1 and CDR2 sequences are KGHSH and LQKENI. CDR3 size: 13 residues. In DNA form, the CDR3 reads TGTGCCAGCTCTCCAGGAGAACTCTATGGCTACACCTTC. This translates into CASSPGELYGYTF. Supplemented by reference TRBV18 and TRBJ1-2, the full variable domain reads NAGVMQNPRHLVRRRGQEARLRCSPMKGHSHVYWYRQLPEEGLKFMVYLQKENIIDESGMPKERFSAEFPKEGPSILRIQQVVRGDSAAYFCASSPGELYGYTFGSGTRLTVV.

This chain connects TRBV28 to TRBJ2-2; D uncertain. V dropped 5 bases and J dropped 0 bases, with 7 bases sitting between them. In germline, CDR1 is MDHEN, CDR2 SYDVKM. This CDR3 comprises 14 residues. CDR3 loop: CASSIPTNTGELFF. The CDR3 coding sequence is TGTGCCAGCAGTATTCCTACGAACACCGGGGAGCTGTTTTTT.

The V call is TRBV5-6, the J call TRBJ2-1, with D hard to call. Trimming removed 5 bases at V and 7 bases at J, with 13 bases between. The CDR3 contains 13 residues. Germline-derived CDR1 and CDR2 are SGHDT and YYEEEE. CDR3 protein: CASSSNFYNEQFF. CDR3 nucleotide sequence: TGTGCCAGCAGTTCAAATTTCTATAATGAGCAGTTCTTC.

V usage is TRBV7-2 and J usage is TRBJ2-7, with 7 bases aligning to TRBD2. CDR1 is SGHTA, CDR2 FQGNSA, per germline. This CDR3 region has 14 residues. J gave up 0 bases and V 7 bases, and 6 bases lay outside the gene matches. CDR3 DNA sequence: TGTGCCAGCAATCACGGGGGGAGCTCCTACGAGCAGTACTTC. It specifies CASNHGGSSYEQYF.

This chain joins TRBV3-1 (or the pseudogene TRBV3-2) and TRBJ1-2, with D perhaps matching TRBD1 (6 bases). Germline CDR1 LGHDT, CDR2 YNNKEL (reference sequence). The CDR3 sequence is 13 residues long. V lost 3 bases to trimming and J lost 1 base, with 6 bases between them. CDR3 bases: TGTGCCAGCAGCCAGGACAGTAACTATGGCTACACCTTC. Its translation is CASSQDSNYGYTF.

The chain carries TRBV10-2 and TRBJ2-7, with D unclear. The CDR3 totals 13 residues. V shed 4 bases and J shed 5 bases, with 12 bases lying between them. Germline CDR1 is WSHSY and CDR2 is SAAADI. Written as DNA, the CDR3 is TGCGCCAGCAGTGTGGCGGTGCTGGACGAGCAGTACTTC. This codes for CASSVAVLDEQYF.

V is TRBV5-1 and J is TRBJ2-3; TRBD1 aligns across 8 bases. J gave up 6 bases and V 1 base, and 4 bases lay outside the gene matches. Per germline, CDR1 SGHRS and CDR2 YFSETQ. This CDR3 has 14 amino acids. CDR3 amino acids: CASSLSRGQDTQYF. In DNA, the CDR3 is TGCGCCAGCAGCTTGTCCAGGGGGCAGGATACGCAGTATTTT.

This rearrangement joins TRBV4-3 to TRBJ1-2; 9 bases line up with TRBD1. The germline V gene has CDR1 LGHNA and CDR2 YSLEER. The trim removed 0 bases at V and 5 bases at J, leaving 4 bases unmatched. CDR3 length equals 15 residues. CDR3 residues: CASSQDGQGRYGYTF. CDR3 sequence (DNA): TGCGCCAGCAGCCAAGATGGACAGGGGCGGTATGGCTACACCTTC.

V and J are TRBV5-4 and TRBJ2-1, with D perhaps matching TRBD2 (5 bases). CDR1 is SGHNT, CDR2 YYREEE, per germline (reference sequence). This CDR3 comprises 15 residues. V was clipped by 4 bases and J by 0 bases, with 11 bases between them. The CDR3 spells CASSGGVSSYNEQFF. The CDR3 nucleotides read TGTGCCAGCAGCGGAGGAGTCAGCTCCTACAATGAGCAGTTCTTC.

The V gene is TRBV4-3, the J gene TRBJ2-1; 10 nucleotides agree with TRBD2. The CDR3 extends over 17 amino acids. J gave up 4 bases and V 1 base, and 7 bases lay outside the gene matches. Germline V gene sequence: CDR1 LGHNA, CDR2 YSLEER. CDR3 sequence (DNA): TGCGCCAGCAGCCAAGGGCTTACTAGCGGGATTTACAATGAGCAGTTCTTC. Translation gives CASSQGLTSGIYNEQFF.

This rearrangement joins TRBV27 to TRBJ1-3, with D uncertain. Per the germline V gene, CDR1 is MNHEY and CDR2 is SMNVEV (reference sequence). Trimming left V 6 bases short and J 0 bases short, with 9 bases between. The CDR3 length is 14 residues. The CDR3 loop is CASSPVFSGNTIYF. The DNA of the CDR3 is TGTGCCAGCAGCCCCGTTTTCTCTGGAAACACCATATATTTT.